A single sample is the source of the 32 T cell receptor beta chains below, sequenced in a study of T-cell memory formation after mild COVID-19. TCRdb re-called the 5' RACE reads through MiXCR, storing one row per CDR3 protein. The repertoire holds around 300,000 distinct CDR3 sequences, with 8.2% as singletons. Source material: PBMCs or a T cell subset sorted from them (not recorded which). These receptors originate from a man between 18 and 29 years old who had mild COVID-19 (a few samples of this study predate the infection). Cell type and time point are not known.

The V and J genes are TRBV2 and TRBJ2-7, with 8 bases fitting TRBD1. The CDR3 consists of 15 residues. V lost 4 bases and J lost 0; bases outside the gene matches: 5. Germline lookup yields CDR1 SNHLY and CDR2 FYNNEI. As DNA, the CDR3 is TGTGCCAGCAGTGGGGGACAGGCTAGCTCCTACGAGCAGTACTTC. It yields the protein CASSGGQASSYEQYF.

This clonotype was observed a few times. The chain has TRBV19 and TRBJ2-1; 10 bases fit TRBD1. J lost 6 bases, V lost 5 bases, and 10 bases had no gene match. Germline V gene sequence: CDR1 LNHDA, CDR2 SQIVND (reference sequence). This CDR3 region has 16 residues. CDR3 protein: CASSVLRTGGGNEQFF. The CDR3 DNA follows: TGTGCCAGTAGTGTGTTAAGGACAGGGGGTGGCAATGAGCAGTTCTTC.

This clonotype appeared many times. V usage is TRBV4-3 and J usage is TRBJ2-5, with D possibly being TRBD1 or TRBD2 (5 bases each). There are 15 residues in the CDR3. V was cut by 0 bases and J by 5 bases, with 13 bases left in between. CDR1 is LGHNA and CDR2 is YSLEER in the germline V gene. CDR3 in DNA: TGCGCCAGCAGCCAAGATCAGGGTTCGGGGGAGACCCAGTACTTC. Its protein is CASSQDQGSGETQYF.

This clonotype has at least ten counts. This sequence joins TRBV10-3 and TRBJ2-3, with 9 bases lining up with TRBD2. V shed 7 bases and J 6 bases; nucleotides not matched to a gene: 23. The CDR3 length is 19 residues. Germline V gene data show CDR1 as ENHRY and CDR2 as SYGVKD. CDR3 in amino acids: CAIKLRPGGVAGAPDTQYF. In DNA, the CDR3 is TGTGCCATCAAGCTCCGCCCGGGAGGAGTAGCGGGGGCCCCGGATACGCAGTATTTT.

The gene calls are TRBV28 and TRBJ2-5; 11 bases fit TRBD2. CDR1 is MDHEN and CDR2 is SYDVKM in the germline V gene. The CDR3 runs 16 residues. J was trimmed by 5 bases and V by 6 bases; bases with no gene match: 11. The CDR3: CASRDGLAGIRETQYF. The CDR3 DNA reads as TGTGCCAGCAGAGATGGACTAGCGGGTATTAGGGAGACCCAGTACTTC. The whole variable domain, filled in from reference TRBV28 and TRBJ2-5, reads DVKVTQSSRYLVKRTGEKVFLECVQDMDHENMFWYRQDPGLGLRLIYFSYDVKMKEKGDIPEGYSVSREKKERFSLILESASTNQTSMYLCASRDGLAGIRETQYFGPGTRLLVL.

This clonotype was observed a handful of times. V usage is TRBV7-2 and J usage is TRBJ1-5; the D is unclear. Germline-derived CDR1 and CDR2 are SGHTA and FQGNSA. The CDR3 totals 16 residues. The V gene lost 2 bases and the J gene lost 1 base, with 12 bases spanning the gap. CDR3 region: CASSLRATSSNQPQHF. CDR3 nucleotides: TGTGCCAGCAGCTTACGGGCAACGTCCAGCAATCAGCCCCAGCATTTT.

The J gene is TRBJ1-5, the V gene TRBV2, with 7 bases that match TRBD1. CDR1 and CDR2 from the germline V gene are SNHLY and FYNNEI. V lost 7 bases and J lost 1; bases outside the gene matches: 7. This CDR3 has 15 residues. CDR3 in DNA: TGTGCCAGCACCAGGGGGTTGTCCAGCAATCAGCCCCAGCATTTT. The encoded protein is CASTRGLSSNQPQHF.

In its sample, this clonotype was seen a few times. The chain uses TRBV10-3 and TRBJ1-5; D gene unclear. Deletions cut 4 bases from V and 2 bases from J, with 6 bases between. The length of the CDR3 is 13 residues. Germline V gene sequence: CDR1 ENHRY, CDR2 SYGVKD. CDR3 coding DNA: TGTGCCATCAGTGGTGAAGGCAATCAGCCCCAGCATTTT. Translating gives CAISGEGNQPQHF.

Here the CDR3 reads CASSPPGRRAFF. For the CDR3, the DNA is TGTGCCAGCTCACCCCCAGGGCGGAGGGCTTTCTTT. The chain carries TRBV18 and TRBJ1-1, with D perhaps TRBD1 (5 bases). The germline gives CDR1 KGHSH, CDR2 LQKENI. V lost 3 bases, J lost 11 bases, and 13 bases lay in between. This CDR3 has 12 residues.

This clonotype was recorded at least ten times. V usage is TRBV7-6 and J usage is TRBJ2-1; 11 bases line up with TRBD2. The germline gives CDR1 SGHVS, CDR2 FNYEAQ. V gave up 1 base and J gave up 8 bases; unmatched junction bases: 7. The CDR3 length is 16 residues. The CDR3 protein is CASSLVETSGKYEQFF. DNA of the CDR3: TGTGCCAGCAGCTTAGTCGAGACTAGCGGGAAGTATGAGCAGTTCTTC.

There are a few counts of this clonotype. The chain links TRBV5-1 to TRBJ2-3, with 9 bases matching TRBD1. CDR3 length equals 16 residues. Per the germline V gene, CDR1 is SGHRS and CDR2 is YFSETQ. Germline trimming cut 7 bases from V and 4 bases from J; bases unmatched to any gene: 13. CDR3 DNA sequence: TGCGCCAGCTTTGACCCGGGACAGGGAATGGCAGATACGCAGTATTTT. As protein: CASFDPGQGMADTQYF.

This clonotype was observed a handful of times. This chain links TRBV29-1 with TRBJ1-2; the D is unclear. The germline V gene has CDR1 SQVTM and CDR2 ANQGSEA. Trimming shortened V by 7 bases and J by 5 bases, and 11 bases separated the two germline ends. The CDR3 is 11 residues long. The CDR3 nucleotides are TGCAGCGCCAGAGAGTTTTATGGCTACACCTTC. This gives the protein CSAREFYGYTF.

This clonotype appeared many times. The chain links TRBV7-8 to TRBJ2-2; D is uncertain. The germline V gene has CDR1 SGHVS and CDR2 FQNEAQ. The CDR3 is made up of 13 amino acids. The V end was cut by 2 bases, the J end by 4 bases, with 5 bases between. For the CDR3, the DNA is TGTGCCAGCAGCTTAAGCAGCACCGGGGAGCTGTTTTTT. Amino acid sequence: CASSLSSTGELFF.

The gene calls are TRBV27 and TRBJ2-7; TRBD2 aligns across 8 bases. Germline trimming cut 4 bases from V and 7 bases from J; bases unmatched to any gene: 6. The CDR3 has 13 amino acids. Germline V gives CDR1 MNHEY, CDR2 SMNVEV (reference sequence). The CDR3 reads CASSSPGGDEQYF. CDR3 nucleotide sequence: TGTGCCAGCAGTTCGCCCGGGGGGGATGAGCAGTACTTC.

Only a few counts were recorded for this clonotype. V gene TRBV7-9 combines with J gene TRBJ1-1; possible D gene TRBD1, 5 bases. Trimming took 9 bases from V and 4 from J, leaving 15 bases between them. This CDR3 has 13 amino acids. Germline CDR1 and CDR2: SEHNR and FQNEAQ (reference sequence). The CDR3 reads CASTFWDGTEAFF. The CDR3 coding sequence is TGTGCCAGTACTTTTTGGGACGGCACTGAAGCTTTCTTT.

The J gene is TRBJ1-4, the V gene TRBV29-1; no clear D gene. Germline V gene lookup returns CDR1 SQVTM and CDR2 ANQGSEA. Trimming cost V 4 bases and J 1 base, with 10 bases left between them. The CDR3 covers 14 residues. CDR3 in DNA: TGCAGCGTTGCCGTGGCGGGAACTAATGAAAAACTGTTTTTT. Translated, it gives CSVAVAGTNEKLFF.

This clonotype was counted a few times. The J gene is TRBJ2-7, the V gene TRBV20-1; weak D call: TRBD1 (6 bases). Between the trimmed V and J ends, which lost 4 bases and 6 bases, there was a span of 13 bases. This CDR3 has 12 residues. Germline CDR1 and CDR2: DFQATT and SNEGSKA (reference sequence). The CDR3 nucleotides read TGCAGTGCTACGGGCAGGGGCCCCGAGCAGTACTTC. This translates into CSATGRGPEQYF.

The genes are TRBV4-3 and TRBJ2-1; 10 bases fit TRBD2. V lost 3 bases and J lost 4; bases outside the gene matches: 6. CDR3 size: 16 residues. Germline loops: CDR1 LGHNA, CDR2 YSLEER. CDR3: CASSQARTSGYNEQFF. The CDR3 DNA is TGCGCCAGCAGCCAGGCAAGGACTAGCGGTTACAATGAGCAGTTCTTC.

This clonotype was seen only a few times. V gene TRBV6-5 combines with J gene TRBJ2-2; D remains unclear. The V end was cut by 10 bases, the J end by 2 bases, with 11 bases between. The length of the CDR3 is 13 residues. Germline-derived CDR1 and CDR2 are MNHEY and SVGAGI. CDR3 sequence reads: CATRAGNTGELFF. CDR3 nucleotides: TGTGCCACCCGGGCCGGTAACACCGGGGAGCTGTTTTTT.

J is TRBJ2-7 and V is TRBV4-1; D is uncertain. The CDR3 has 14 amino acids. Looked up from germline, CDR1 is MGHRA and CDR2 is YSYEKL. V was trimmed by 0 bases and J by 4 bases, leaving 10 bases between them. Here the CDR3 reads CASSQELVGYEQYF. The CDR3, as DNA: TGCGCCAGCAGCCAAGAATTGGTGGGATACGAGCAGTACTTC.

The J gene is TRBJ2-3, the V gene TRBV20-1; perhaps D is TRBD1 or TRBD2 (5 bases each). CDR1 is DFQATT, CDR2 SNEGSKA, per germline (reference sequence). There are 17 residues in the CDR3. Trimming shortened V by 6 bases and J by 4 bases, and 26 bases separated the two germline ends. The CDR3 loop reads CSALGDVGMRVADTQYF. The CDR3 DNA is TGCAGTGCGCTGGGGGACGTGGGAATGCGAGTGGCAGATACGCAGTATTTT.

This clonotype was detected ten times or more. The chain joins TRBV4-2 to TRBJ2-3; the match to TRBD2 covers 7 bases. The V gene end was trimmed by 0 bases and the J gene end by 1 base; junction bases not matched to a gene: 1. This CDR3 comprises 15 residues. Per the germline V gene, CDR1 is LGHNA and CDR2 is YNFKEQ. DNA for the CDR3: TGTGCCAGCAGCCAAGATCGGGGGGGCACAGATACGCAGTATTTT. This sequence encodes CASSQDRGGTDTQYF.

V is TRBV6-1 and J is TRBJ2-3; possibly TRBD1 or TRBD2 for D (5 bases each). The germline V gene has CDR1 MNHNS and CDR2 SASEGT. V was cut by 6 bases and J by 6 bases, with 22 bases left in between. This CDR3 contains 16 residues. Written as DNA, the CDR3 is TGTGCCAGCAGGGGTGGACGGGGCCCGAGTTTGGATACGCAGTATTTT. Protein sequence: CASRGGRGPSLDTQYF.

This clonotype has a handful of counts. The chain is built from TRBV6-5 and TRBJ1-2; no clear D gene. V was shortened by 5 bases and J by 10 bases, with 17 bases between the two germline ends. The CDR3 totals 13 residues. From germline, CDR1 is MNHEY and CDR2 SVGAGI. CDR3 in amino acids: CASSKHRESDYTF. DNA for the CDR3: TGTGCCAGCAGTAAACACCGGGAGAGCGACTACACCTTC.

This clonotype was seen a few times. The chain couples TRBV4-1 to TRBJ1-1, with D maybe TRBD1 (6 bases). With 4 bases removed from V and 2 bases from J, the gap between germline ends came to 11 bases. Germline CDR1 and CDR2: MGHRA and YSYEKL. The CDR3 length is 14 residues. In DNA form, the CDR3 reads TGCGCCAGCAGCCCATACAGGGATAACACTGAAGCTTTCTTT. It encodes CASSPYRDNTEAFF.

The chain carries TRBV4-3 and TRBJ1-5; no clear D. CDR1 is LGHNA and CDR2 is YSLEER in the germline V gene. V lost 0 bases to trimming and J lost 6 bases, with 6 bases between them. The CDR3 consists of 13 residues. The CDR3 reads CASSQDLSQPQHF. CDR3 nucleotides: TGCGCCAGCAGCCAAGATCTAAGTCAGCCCCAGCATTTT.

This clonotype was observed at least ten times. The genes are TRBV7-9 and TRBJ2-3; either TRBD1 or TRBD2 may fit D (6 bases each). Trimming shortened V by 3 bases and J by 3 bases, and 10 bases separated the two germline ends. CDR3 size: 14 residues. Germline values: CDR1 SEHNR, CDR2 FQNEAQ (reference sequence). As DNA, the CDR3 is TGTGCCAGCAGCTTCACAGGGAGGACAGATACGCAGTATTTT. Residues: CASSFTGRTDTQYF.

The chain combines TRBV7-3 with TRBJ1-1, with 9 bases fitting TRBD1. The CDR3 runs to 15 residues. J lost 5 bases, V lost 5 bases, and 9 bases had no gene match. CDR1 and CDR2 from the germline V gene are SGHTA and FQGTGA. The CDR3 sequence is CASSVHRGPGTEAFF. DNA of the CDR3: TGTGCCAGCAGCGTACACAGGGGGCCGGGGACTGAAGCTTTCTTT.

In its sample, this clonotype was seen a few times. CDR3 nucleotide sequence: TGTGCCAGCGAGACAGGATTCCAAGAGACCCAGTACTTC. It specifies CASETGFQETQYF. The chain combines TRBV7-9 with TRBJ2-5; the D gene is possibly TRBD1 (6 bases). V was clipped by 8 bases and J by 1 base, with 11 bases between them. CDR3 length: 13 amino acids. Germline loops: CDR1 SEHNR, CDR2 FQNEAQ (reference sequence).

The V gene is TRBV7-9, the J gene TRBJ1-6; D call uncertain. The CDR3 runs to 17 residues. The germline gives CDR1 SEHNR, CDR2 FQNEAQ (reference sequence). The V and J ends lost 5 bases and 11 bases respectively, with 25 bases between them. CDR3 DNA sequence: TGTGCCAGCAGCGGAAACACCGGGCCAGTAATTCACACACCCCTCCACTTT. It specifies CASSGNTGPVIHTPLHF.

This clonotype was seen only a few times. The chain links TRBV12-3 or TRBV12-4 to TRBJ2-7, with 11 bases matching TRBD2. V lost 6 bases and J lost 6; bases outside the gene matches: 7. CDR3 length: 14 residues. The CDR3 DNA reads TGTGCCAGCAGCATTAGCGGGGGGGCCCTCGAGCAGTACTTC. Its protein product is CASSISGGALEQYF.

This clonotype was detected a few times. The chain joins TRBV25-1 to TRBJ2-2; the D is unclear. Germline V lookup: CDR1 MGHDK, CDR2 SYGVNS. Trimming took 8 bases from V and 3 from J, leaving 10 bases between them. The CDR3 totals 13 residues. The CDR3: CASGREHTGELFF. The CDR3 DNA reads TGTGCCAGCGGTAGGGAACACACCGGGGAGCTGTTTTTT. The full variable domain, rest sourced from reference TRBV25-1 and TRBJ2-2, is EADIYQTPRYLVIGTGKKITLECSQTMGHDKMYWYQQDPGMELHLIHYSYGVNSTEKGDLSSESTVSRIRTEHFPLTLESARPSHTSQYLCASGREHTGELFFGEGSRLTVL.